The clone carrying this T cell receptor (beta chain) appeared once. The data were obtained in a study of blood T cell repertoires in COVID-19. V was clipped by 8 bases and J by 8 bases; unmatched bases: 3. Germline V CDR1 and CDR2: MDHEN, SYDVKM. There are 11 residues in the CDR3. Method: immunoSEQ multiplex PCR; TCRdb's copy keeps in-frame clones and lacks some. The sample yields about 82,000 clones, around 82% seen once. Sequenced: peripheral blood. This chain uses TRBV28 with TRBJ1-2, with TRBD1 matching over 9 bases. This sequence was found in a woman aged 55 to 70 with acute or convalescent COVID-19. CDR3 sequence (DNA): TGTGCCAGCCGGACAGGGGCCGGCTACACCTTC. It translates to CASRTGAGYTF.